These 14 T cell receptor beta chains originate from one sample sequenced in a study of beta chain features in type 1 diabetes. Expressed TCRB transcripts got sequenced, as all isolated RNA was reverse transcribed. Measured with immunoSEQ multiplex PCR; TCRdb has only the in-frame clones, and not every one. The sample has under 150,000 clones; 40% to 55% are singletons. Sequencing used Tregs from blood. The receptors were gathered from a man between 18 and 35 years old in good health.

The genes are TRBV29-1 and TRBJ2-7; 11 positions match TRBD2. J lost 0 bases, V lost 4 bases, and 8 bases had no gene match. This CDR3 contains 16 residues. Germline CDR1 and CDR2: SQVTM and ANQGSEA. The CDR3 DNA reads as TGCAGCGTTGGGGGTTCTAGCGGGAGGTTCTCCTACGAGCAGTACTTC. Protein sequence: CSVGGSSGRFSYEQYF.

A few counts support this clone. The chain has TRBV5-1 and TRBJ2-7; 7 bases match TRBD1. The V gene end was trimmed by 5 bases and the J gene end by 4 bases; junction bases not matched to a gene: 12. Germline V gives CDR1 SGHRS, CDR2 YFSETQ. The length of the CDR3 is 15 residues. DNA for the CDR3: TGCGCCAGCAGTCGGTCCGGGACAGCAATATACGAGCAGTACTTC. It encodes CASSRSGTAIYEQYF.

The J gene is TRBJ2-7, the V gene TRBV4-3, with TRBD2 matching 13 bases. Germline V CDR1 and CDR2: LGHNA, YSLEER. This CDR3 is built from 20 residues. Trimming at V came to 0 bases and at J to 0 bases, leaving 11 bases not matched to a gene. The CDR3 region is CASSQDVGLAGSSYSYEQYF. DNA for the CDR3: TGCGCCAGCAGCCAAGATGTGGGACTAGCGGGGTCGAGCTACTCCTACGAGCAGTACTTC.

This clone has more than one count but fewer than ten. CDR3 sequence (DNA): TGTGCCAGCAGTTCCTACCCTCCCGAGACCCAGTACTTC. Its translation is CASSSYPPETQYF. The chain employs TRBV2 and TRBJ2-5, with D unresolved. Germline CDR1 reads SNHLY; CDR2 reads FYNNEI. The CDR3 runs 13 residues. The V end was cut by 5 bases, the J end by 5 bases, with 12 bases between.

The V call is TRBV28, the J call TRBJ2-5; 10 bases fit TRBD2. J gave up 5 bases and V 5 bases, and 26 bases lay outside the gene matches. CDR1 is MDHEN and CDR2 is SYDVKM in the germline V gene. The CDR3 covers 21 residues. The CDR3 bases are TGTGCCAGCAGTCCCCGGGAGCGGGCGCTAGCGGGAGAGTTATGGGTGGAGACCCAGTACTTC. Residues: CASSPRERALAGELWVETQYF.

This clone appeared a few times. This rearrangement joins TRBV29-1 to TRBJ2-1, with D hard to call. Trimming pared 6 bases from V and 2 bases from J, leaving 14 bases between. The CDR3 totals 14 residues. Germline values: CDR1 SQVTM, CDR2 ANQGSEA. The CDR3, as DNA: TGCAGCGTAGCAAGCACAGCAGCCTACAATGAGCAGTTCTTC. Amino acid sequence: CSVASTAAYNEQFF.

This clone has more than one count but fewer than ten. V is TRBV28 and J is TRBJ1-1; no clear D. This CDR3 is built from 12 residues. V gave up 7 bases and J gave up 0 bases, with 6 bases separating them. The germline V gene encodes CDR1 MDHEN and CDR2 SYDVKM. CDR3 in amino acids: CASMSMNTEAFF. CDR3 nucleotide sequence: TGTGCCAGCATGTCCATGAACACTGAAGCTTTCTTT.

As to this clone: This same CDR3 is encoded by further DNA sequences in the sample. The chain employs TRBV28 and TRBJ2-7; TRBD1 aligns across 8 bases. The length of the CDR3 is 13 residues. In germline, CDR1 is MDHEN, CDR2 SYDVKM. J lost 6 bases, V lost 4 bases, and 5 bases had no gene match. The CDR3 spells CASSSGQGGEQYF. DNA of the CDR3: TGTGCCAGCAGTTCAGGACAGGGTGGCGAGCAGTACTTC. Full variable domain (rest looked up from reference TRBV28 and TRBJ2-7): DVKVTQSSRYLVKRTGEKVFLECVQDMDHENMFWYRQDPGLGLRLIYFSYDVKMKEKGDIPEGYSVSREKKERFSLILESASTNQTSMYLCASSSGQGGEQYFGPGTRLTVT.

The chain employs TRBV7-2 and TRBJ2-6; D not certain. The germline V gene encodes CDR1 SGHTA and CDR2 FQGNSA. Trimming removed 6 bases from V and 4 bases from J, with 7 bases in between. CDR3 size: 13 residues. The CDR3 protein is CASRYPGANVLTF. Written as DNA, the CDR3 is TGTGCCAGCAGGTATCCCGGGGCCAACGTCCTGACTTTC.

This clone was counted only a few times. The chain links TRBV5-4 to TRBJ2-7; TRBD2 aligns across 9 bases. Trimming cost V 4 bases and J 0 bases; bases outside gene matches: 8. Germline CDR1 and CDR2: SGHNT and YYREEE (reference sequence). The CDR3 sequence is 16 residues long. The CDR3 bases are TGTGCCAGCAGCCTGGGGCTAGCGGGAAACTCCTACGAGCAGTACTTC. It yields the protein CASSLGLAGNSYEQYF.

This sequence joins TRBV18 and TRBJ2-3, with TRBD1 matching over 7 bases. This CDR3 has 15 amino acids. Germline V gene sequence: CDR1 KGHSH, CDR2 LQKENI. V shed 4 bases, J shed 2 bases, and the junction held 6 bases outside the gene matches. The CDR3 sequence is CASSQRQGPTDTQYF. In DNA, the CDR3 is TGTGCCAGCTCACAAAGACAGGGTCCCACAGATACGCAGTATTTT. Variable domain in full (rest from reference TRBV18 and TRBJ2-3): NAGVMQNPRHLVRRRGQEARLRCSPMKGHSHVYWYRQLPEEGLKFMVYLQKENIIDESGMPKERFSAEFPKEGPSILRIQQVVRGDSAAYFCASSQRQGPTDTQYFGPGTRLTVL.

J is TRBJ1-1 and V is TRBV18; no clear D. CDR1 and CDR2 from the germline V gene are KGHSH and LQKENI. Trimming removed 2 bases at V and 4 bases at J, with 5 bases between. CDR3 length: 12 residues. DNA for the CDR3: TGTGCCAGCTCACCAACGGGCACTGAAGCTTTCTTT. Translating gives CASSPTGTEAFF.

J is TRBJ2-2 and V is TRBV28; D possibly corresponds to TRBD1 (5 bases). From germline, CDR1 is MDHEN and CDR2 SYDVKM. V was trimmed by 3 bases and J by 3 bases, leaving 11 bases between them. The CDR3 sequence is 15 residues long. The CDR3 loop is CASSFGQGYTGELFF. As DNA, the CDR3 is TGTGCCAGCAGTTTCGGGCAGGGTTACACCGGGGAGCTGTTTTTT.

CDR3 amino acids: CASRDRDTEAFF. The CDR3 region has the DNA TGTGCCAGCAGAGACAGGGACACTGAAGCTTTCTTT. The chain recombines TRBV6-5 with TRBJ1-1; the match to TRBD1 covers 7 bases. Germline V gives CDR1 MNHEY, CDR2 SVGAGI. This CDR3 comprises 12 residues. V lost 6 bases, J lost 3 bases, and 1 base stayed unmatched.